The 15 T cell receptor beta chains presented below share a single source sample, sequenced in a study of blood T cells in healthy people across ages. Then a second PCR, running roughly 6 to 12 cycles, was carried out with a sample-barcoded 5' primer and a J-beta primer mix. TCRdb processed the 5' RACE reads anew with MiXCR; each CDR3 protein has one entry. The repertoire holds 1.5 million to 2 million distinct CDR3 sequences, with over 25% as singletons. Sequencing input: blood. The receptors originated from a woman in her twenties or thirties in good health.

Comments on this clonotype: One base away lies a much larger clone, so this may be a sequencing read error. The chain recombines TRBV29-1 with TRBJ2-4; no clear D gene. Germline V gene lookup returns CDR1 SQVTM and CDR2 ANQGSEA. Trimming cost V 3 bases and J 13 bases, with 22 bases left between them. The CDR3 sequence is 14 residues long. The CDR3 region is CSVDSGYSYNEQYF. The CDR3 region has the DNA TGCAGCGTTGACTCCGGGTATTCCTACAATGAGCAGTACTTC. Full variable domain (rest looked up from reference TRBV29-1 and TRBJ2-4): SAVISQKPSRDICQRGTSLTIQCQVDSQVTMMFWYRQQPGQSLTLIATANQGSEATYESGFVIDKFPISRPNLTFSTLTVSNMSPEDSSIYLCSVDSGYSYNEQYFGAGTRLSVL.

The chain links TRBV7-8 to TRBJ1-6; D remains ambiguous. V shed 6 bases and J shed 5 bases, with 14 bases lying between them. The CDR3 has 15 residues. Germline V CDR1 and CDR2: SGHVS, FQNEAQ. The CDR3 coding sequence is TGTGCCAGCAGTCCAGACTGGAGGAATAATTCACCCCTCCACTTT. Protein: CASSPDWRNNSPLHF.

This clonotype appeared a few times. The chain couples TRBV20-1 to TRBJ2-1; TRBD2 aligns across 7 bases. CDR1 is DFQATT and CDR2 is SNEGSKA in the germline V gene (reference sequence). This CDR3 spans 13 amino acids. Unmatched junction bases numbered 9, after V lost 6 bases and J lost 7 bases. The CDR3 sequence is CSASGGGWNEQFF. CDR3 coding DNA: TGCAGTGCGTCTGGGGGGGGTTGGAATGAGCAGTTCTTC.

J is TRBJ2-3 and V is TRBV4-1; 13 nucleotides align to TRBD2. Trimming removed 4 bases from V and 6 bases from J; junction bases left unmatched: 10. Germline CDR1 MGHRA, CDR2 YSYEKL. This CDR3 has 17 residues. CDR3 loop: CASSPPETSGGTDTQYF. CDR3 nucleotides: TGCGCCAGCAGCCCCCCAGAGACTAGCGGGGGGACGGATACGCAGTATTTT.

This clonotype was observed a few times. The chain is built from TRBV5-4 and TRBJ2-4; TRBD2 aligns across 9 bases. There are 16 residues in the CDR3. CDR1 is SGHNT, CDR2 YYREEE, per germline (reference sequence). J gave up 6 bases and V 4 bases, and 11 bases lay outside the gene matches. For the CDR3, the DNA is TGTGCCAGCAGCGGGCGGGGGGGCAAGGAGAGAAACATTCAGTACTTC. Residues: CASSGRGGKERNIQYF.

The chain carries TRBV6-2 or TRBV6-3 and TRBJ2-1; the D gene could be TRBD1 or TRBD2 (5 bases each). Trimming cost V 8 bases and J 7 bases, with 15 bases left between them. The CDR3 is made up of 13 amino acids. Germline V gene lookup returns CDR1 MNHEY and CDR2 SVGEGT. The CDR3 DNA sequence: TGTGCCAGCGGACTGGGGGAGAGGAATGAGCAGTTCTTC. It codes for CASGLGERNEQFF.

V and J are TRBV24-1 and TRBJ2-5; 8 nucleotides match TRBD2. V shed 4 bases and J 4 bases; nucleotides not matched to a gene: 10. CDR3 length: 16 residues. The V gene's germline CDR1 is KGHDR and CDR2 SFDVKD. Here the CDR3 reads CATSEGRTSKGETQYF. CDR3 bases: TGTGCCACCAGTGAGGGGCGGACTAGCAAGGGAGAGACCCAGTACTTC.

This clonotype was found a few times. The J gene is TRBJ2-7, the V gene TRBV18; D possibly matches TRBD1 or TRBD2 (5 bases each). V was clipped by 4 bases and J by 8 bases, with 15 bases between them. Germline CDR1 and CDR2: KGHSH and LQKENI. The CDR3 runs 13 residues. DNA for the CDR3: TGTGCCAGCTCACAAACGACAGCTAGCCAGCAGTACTTC. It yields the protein CASSQTTASQQYF.

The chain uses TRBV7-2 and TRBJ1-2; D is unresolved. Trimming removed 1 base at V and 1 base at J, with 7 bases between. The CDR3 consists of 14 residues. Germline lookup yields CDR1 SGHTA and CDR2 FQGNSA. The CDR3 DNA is TGTGCCAGCAGCTTAGAACGGGGTAACTATGGCTACACCTTC. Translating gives CASSLERGNYGYTF.

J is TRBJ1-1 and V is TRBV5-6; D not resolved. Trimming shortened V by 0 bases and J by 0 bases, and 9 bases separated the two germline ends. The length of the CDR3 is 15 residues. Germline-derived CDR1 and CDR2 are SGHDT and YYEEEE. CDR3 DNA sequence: TGTGCCAGCAGCTTGGGGTCGGAAATGAACACTGAAGCTTTCTTT. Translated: CASSLGSEMNTEAFF.

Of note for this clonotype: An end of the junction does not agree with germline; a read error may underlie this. The CDR3 DNA sequence: TGTGTCAGCAGCGTGGGTCACAGGGGCCCGGTTGAAAAACTGTTTTTT. This translates into CVSSVGHRGPVEKLFF. The chain recombines TRBV9 with TRBJ1-4; 7 bases line up with TRBD1. From germline, CDR1 is SGDLS and CDR2 YYNGEE. The CDR3 length is 16 residues. Full variable domain (remainder filled in from reference TRBV9 and TRBJ1-4): DSGVTQTPKHLITATGQRVTLRCSPRSGDLSVYWYQQSLDQGLQFLIQYYNGEERAKGNILERFSAQQFPDLHSELNLSSLELGDSALYFCVSSVGHRGPVEKLFFGSGTQLSVL.

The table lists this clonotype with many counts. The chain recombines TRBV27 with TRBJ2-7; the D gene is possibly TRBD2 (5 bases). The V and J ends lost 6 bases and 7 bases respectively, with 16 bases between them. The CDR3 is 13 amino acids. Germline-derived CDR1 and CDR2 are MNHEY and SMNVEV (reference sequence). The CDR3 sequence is CASRRTGSREQYF. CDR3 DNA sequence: TGTGCCAGCAGGAGGACGGGGTCCCGAGAGCAGTACTTC.

CDR3 amino acids: CSARVDRESEQFF. The CDR3 DNA is TGCAGTGCTAGAGTGGACAGGGAAAGTGAGCAGTTCTTC. This rearrangement joins TRBV20-1 to TRBJ2-1, with TRBD1 matching 8 bases. The V gene's germline CDR1 is DFQATT and CDR2 SNEGSKA (reference sequence). This CDR3 comprises 13 residues. V was clipped by 1 base and J by 9 bases; unmatched bases: 5.

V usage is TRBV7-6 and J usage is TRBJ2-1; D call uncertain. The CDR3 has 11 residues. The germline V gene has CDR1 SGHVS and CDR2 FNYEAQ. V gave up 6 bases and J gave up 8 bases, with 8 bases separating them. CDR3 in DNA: TGTGCCAGCAGGGCCGGGTATGAGCAGTTCTTC. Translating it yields CASRAGYEQFF. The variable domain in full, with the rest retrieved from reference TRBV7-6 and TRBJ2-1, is GAGVSQSPRYKVTKRGQDVALRCDPISGHVSLYWYRQALGQGPEFLTYFNYEAQQDKSGLPNDRFSAERPEGSISTLTIQRTEQRDSAMYRCASRAGYEQFFGPGTRLTVL.

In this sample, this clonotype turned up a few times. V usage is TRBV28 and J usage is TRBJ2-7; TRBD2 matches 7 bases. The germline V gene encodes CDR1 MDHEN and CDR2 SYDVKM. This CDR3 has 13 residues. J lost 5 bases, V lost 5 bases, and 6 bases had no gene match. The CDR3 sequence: CASSARGNHEQYF. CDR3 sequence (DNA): TGTGCCAGCAGTGCGCGGGGGAACCACGAGCAGTACTTC.